The 7 T cell receptor beta chains below all came from one sample that was sequenced in a study of response to subunit inactivated influenza vaccine. TCRdb reprocessed the RT-PCR reads with MiXCR, giving one entry per CDR3 protein. The sample shows around 300,000 distinct CDR3 sequences, 22% of them seen only once. The sequenced sample was PBMCs from blood, obtained approximately 22 months after vaccination. Receptors were obtained from a man aged 50 to 75 who received an inactivated influenza vaccine.

This clonotype was counted at least ten times. The chain is built from TRBV7-9 and TRBJ1-5, with D unclear. Germline V gives CDR1 SEHNR, CDR2 FQNEAQ (reference sequence). With 7 bases removed from V and 4 bases from J, the gap between germline ends came to 11 bases. The CDR3 length is 13 residues. For the CDR3, the DNA is TGTGCCAGCACCATGGGAGGAAATCAGCCCCAGCATTTT. It codes for CASTMGGNQPQHF.

The rearrangement links TRBV5-1 to TRBJ1-1; 9 nucleotides match TRBD1. Germline trimming cut 4 bases from V and 5 bases from J; bases unmatched to any gene: 6. Germline CDR1 is SGHRS and CDR2 is YFSETQ. The CDR3 has 14 amino acids. This CDR3 is CASSKGQGRTEAFF. The CDR3 DNA is TGCGCCAGCAGCAAAGGACAGGGGCGGACTGAAGCTTTCTTT.

This clonotype was seen repeatedly, ten times or more. The J gene is TRBJ1-5, the V gene TRBV20-1; TRBD1 is a possible D gene (5 bases). The CDR3 extends over 12 amino acids. V was trimmed by 5 bases and J by 1 base, leaving 6 bases between them. The germline gives CDR1 DFQATT, CDR2 SNEGSKA (reference sequence). The CDR3 sequence: CSARGSNQPQHF. The CDR3 coding sequence is TGCAGTGCTCGGGGGAGCAATCAGCCCCAGCATTTT.

This clonotype has a handful of counts. The chain links TRBV20-1 to TRBJ2-1; D is perhaps TRBD2 (5 bases). The V gene's germline CDR1 is DFQATT and CDR2 SNEGSKA (reference sequence). The CDR3 loop spans 13 amino acids. V was cut by 5 bases and J by 5 bases, with 13 bases left in between. CDR3 sequence: CSAESGAHNEQFF. The CDR3 DNA is TGCAGTGCTGAAAGCGGCGCCCACAATGAGCAGTTCTTC.

Only a few counts were recorded for this clonotype. The chain joins TRBV6-1 to TRBJ1-4; D possibly corresponds to TRBD1 (5 bases). CDR3 length: 14 amino acids. CDR1 is MNHNS, CDR2 SASEGT, per germline. The V end lost 6 bases, the J end lost 3 bases, and 11 bases lay between the germline ends. CDR3 nucleotide sequence: TGTGCCAGCAGGCCGGGACGGGCTAATGAAAAACTGTTTTTT. This gives the protein CASRPGRANEKLFF.

This clonotype was found many times. The chain links TRBV2 to TRBJ1-5, with TRBD1 identical over 8 bases. The J segment lost 9 bases and the V segment lost 4 bases, leaving 11 bases of the junction unmatched. The CDR3 is made up of 15 amino acids. Germline-derived CDR1 and CDR2 are SNHLY and FYNNEI. The CDR3 DNA reads as TGTGCCAGCAGTGTGGGGGGGACAGGCATCGGGCCCCAGCATTTT. It encodes CASSVGGTGIGPQHF. The variable domain in full, with the rest retrieved from reference TRBV2 and TRBJ1-5, is EPEVTQTPSHQVTQMGQEVILRCVPISNHLYFYWYRQILGQKVEFLVSFYNNEISEKSEIFDDQFSVERPDGSNFTLKIRSTKLEDSAMYFCASSVGGTGIGPQHFGDGTRLSIL.

This clonotype was seen a few times. The gene calls are TRBV9 and TRBJ2-2; maybe TRBD2 (6 bases). This CDR3 has 14 amino acids. With 0 bases removed from V and 3 bases from J, the gap between germline ends came to 6 bases. Per germline, CDR1 SGDLS and CDR2 YYNGEE. CDR3 nucleotides: TGTGCCAGCAGCGTAGGGGGGGACACCGGGGAGCTGTTTTTT. Encoded protein: CASSVGGDTGELFF.